The 23 T cell receptor beta chains listed next were all sequenced from one sample in a study of response to subunit inactivated influenza vaccine. TCRdb re-derived calls from the RT-PCR reads in MiXCR, one entry per CDR3 protein. The data show 800,000 or so distinct CDR3 sequences, with about 20% seen just once and about a tenth held by the top ten. The input for sequencing was PBMCs from blood, taken less than 6 days after vaccination. These TCRs come from a middle-aged man who received an inactivated influenza vaccine.

This clonotype was counted between two and nine times. This CDR3 is CASSPPVAGEAEAFF. CDR3 nucleotide sequence: TGTGCCAGCAGCCCACCGGTCGCAGGGGAAGCTGAAGCTTTCTTT. The genes are TRBV7-9 and TRBJ1-1; a weak D match, TRBD1 (6 bases). The V end was cut by 5 bases, the J end by 6 bases, with 19 bases between. This CDR3 is 15 amino acids long. The V gene's germline CDR1 is SEHNR and CDR2 FQNEAQ (reference sequence).

This clonotype turned up a few times. J is TRBJ2-3 and V is TRBV11-2; 8 nucleotides line up with TRBD2. V shed 0 bases, J shed 2 bases, and the junction held 10 bases outside the gene matches. This CDR3 is 18 amino acids long. CDR1 and CDR2 (germline): SGHAT, FQNNGV. Here the CDR3 reads CASSLDYRGGRDTDTQYF. CDR3 DNA sequence: TGTGCCAGCAGCTTAGATTATCGGGGGGGCCGTGACACAGATACGCAGTATTTT.

This clonotype was observed at least ten times. This chain links TRBV7-2 with TRBJ2-2, with D possibly called TRBD1 or TRBD2 (5 bases each). V lost 1 base, J lost 8 bases, and 17 bases lay in between. Germline CDR1 SGHTA, CDR2 FQGNSA. The CDR3 loop spans 16 amino acids. For the CDR3, the DNA is TGTGCCAGCAGCTTAGAAAGTGGGGCCGGGGCTGGGGAGCTGTTTTTT. Translation gives CASSLESGAGAGELFF. Drawing the rest from reference TRBV7-2 and TRBJ2-2, the complete variable domain is GAGVSQSPSNKVTEKGKDVELRCDPISGHTALYWYRQSLGQGLEFLIYFQGNSAPDKSGLPSDRFSAERTGGSVSTLTIQRTQQEDSAVYLCASSLESGAGAGELFFGEGSRLTVL.

The chain employs TRBV4-3 and TRBJ2-2, with unresolved D. V lost 1 base and J 4 bases, leaving 10 bases between the germline ends. Germline CDR1 reads LGHNA; CDR2 reads YSLEER. CDR3 size: 15 residues. Written as DNA, the CDR3 is TGCGCCAGCAGCCAAGCGGCCAGCCTCACCGGGGAGCTGTTTTTT. Its protein product is CASSQAASLTGELFF.

V usage is TRBV10-3 and J usage is TRBJ2-7, with D perhaps being TRBD1 or TRBD2 (5 bases each). This CDR3 is 15 amino acids long. CDR1 is ENHRY, CDR2 SYGVKD, per germline. The ends were cut back, 4 bases at V and 5 bases at J, with 18 bases in the middle. CDR3: CAISVSRGTQDEQYF. The CDR3 coding sequence is TGTGCCATCAGTGTGTCGCGAGGGACGCAGGACGAGCAGTACTTC.

CDR3 nucleotides: TGTGCCAGCAGTTGGGCCGGGACAGATAATCAGCCCCAGCATTTT. It translates to CASSWAGTDNQPQHF. The J gene is TRBJ1-5, the V gene TRBV6-2 or TRBV6-3, with 7 bases identical to TRBD1. J gave up 4 bases and V 4 bases, and 7 bases lay outside the gene matches. The germline V gene encodes CDR1 MNHEY and CDR2 SVGEGT. The CDR3 is 15 residues long.

V gene TRBV25-1 combines with J gene TRBJ1-1; D uncertain. The V and J ends lost 10 bases and 4 bases respectively, with 10 bases between them. CDR3 size: 11 residues. The germline V gene has CDR1 MGHDK and CDR2 SYGVNS. CDR3 bases: TGTGCCATTCAACGGGGCACTGAAGCTTTCTTT. This translates into CAIQRGTEAFF.

A word on this clonotype: The junction shows a germline mismatch at one end, possibly a read error. This chain joins TRBV10-3 and TRBJ2-7, with D maybe TRBD1 (6 bases). This CDR3 region has 14 residues. Germline loops: CDR1 ENHRY, CDR2 SYGVKD. The CDR3 protein is CAISESGQDYEQYF. DNA for the CDR3: TGCGCCATCAGTGAGTCGGGACAAGACTACGAGCAGTACTTC.

Notes on this clonotype: A much larger clone is a single base away; this may be a read error. This sequence joins TRBV7-6 and TRBJ1-2; D perhaps matches TRBD1 (5 bases). The CDR3 consists of 11 residues. The germline V gene has CDR1 SGHVS and CDR2 FNYEAQ. Here the CDR3 reads CAIGGAYGHTF. In DNA, the CDR3 is TGTGCCATTGGGGGTGCCTATGGCCACACCTTC. Complete variable domain (other parts from reference TRBV7-6 and TRBJ1-2): GAGVSQSPRYKVTKRGQDVALRCDPISGHVSLYWYRQALGQGPEFLTYFNYEAQQDKSGLPNDRFSAERPEGSISTLTIQRTEQRDSAMYRCAIGGAYGHTFGSGTRLTVV.

In this sample, this clonotype turned up many times. The rearrangement links TRBV6-5 to TRBJ2-7, with D possibly matching TRBD1 (5 bases). Trimming removed 0 bases at V and 6 bases at J, with 21 bases between. Germline V gives CDR1 MNHEY, CDR2 SVGAGI. This CDR3 is built from 17 residues. The CDR3 reads CASSYSGSSQGRREQYF. CDR3 in DNA: TGTGCCAGCAGTTACTCCGGTTCAAGTCAGGGCCGACGCGAGCAGTACTTC.

The chain links TRBV12-3 or TRBV12-4 to TRBJ1-5; maybe TRBD1 (5 bases). V was pared by 3 bases and J by 7 bases, with 10 bases between. The CDR3 loop spans 13 amino acids. The CDR3 here is CASSFFEGQPQHF. The CDR3 DNA follows: TGTGCCAGCAGTTTTTTCGAGGGGCAGCCCCAGCATTTT.

A few counts support this clonotype. The chain joins TRBV29-1 to TRBJ1-2; the D is unclear. Germline CDR1 reads SQVTM; CDR2 reads ANQGSEA. V was cut by 6 bases and J by 2 bases, with 16 bases left in between. The CDR3 runs to 14 residues. DNA for the CDR3: TGCAGCGTCTCGGCTCGGGGAGCAAACTATGGCTACACCTTC. This codes for CSVSARGANYGYTF.

Ten or more counts support this clonotype. The rearrangement uses TRBV5-1 and TRBJ2-3, with 7 bases that match TRBD2. The CDR3 spans 15 residues. Germline V gene lookup returns CDR1 SGHRS and CDR2 YFSETQ. Trimming removed 1 base from V and 4 bases from J; junction bases left unmatched: 6. The CDR3: CASSLFGGGSDTQYF. DNA for the CDR3: TGCGCCAGCAGCTTGTTCGGCGGGGGATCAGATACGCAGTATTTT.

The CDR3 loop reads CRARGLRDTEAFF. CDR3 coding DNA: TGCAGGGCCAGGGGGCTGAGGGACACTGAAGCTTTCTTT. The chain links TRBV20-1 to TRBJ1-1, with 8 bases aligning to TRBD1. CDR1 is DFQATT and CDR2 is SNEGSKA in the germline V gene (reference sequence). The CDR3 is 13 residues long.

This clonotype was seen only once. The rearrangement uses TRBV6-1 and TRBJ1-5; D is ambiguous. The CDR3 spans 15 residues. The germline gives CDR1 MNHNS, CDR2 SASEGT. Trimming stripped 9 bases from V and 3 bases from J, with 18 bases between. The CDR3, as DNA: TGTGCCAGAATCCCCGAACCCCGAGACAATCAGCCCCAGCATTTT. This gives the protein CARIPEPRDNQPQHF.

This clonotype was counted only a few times. The chain combines TRBV28 with TRBJ2-1; D may be TRBD2 (5 bases). The CDR3 contains 14 residues. Between the trimmed V and J ends, which lost 7 bases and 8 bases, there was a span of 18 bases. The germline CDR1 and CDR2 sequences are MDHEN and SYDVKM. The CDR3 DNA sequence: TGTGCCAGCATCCTAAGGGCTAGCAACGATGAGCAGTTCTTC. Its protein product is CASILRASNDEQFF.

In its sample, this clonotype was seen a few times. Here the CDR3 DNA reads TGCGCCAGCAGCTTGGCCGTGACAGGAGGCGAGACCCAGTACTTC. Translated, it gives CASSLAVTGGETQYF. The V gene is TRBV5-1, the J gene TRBJ2-5, with D perhaps TRBD1 (6 bases). This CDR3 is 15 amino acids long. Germline assignment: CDR1 SGHRS and CDR2 YFSETQ. V was trimmed by 0 bases and J by 5 bases, leaving 14 bases between them. Together with reference TRBV5-1 and TRBJ2-5, the CDR3 gives the full variable domain: KAGVTQTPRYLIKTRGQQVTLSCSPISGHRSVSWYQQTPGQGLQFLFEYFSETQRNKGNFPGRFSGRQFSNSRSEMNVSTLELGDSALYLCASSLAVTGGETQYFGPGTRLLVL.

This clonotype was counted ten times or more. At one boundary the junction diverges from the germline segment, which might be a read error. The chain combines TRBV12-3 or TRBV12-4 with TRBJ2-5, with TRBD1 identical over 11 bases. This CDR3 is built from 12 residues. The CDR3 nucleotides read TGTGCCAGCAGTTTCGGGACAGGGGGAGAGAACTTC. This translates into CASSFGTGGENF.

The chain links TRBV6-1 to TRBJ2-7; the match to TRBD2 covers 10 bases. The J segment lost 2 bases and the V segment lost 6 bases, leaving 4 bases of the junction unmatched. Per the germline V gene, CDR1 is MNHNS and CDR2 is SASEGT. CDR3 length: 14 residues. The CDR3 spells CASRWTSGTYEQYF. The CDR3 DNA follows: TGTGCCAGCAGATGGACTAGCGGAACCTACGAGCAGTACTTC.

The rearrangement uses TRBV20-1 and TRBJ2-5; 9 bases align to TRBD2. CDR1 is DFQATT and CDR2 is SNEGSKA in the germline V gene (reference sequence). V was clipped by 0 bases and J by 5 bases; unmatched bases: 10. This CDR3 contains 16 residues. The CDR3 here is CSARDLRGGLSETQYF. The CDR3 nucleotides read TGCAGTGCTAGAGATCTGCGGGGGGGCCTTTCGGAGACCCAGTACTTC.

This clonotype was detected a few times. J is TRBJ1-2 and V is TRBV7-9, with 7 bases that match TRBD1. V lost 6 bases, J lost 8 bases, and 6 bases stayed unmatched. Per germline, CDR1 SEHNR and CDR2 FQNEAQ (reference sequence). The CDR3 sequence is 12 residues long. In DNA, the CDR3 is TGTGCCAGCAGTTATGGACAGGAGGGCTACACCTTC. Translation gives CASSYGQEGYTF.

The V call is TRBV7-2, the J call TRBJ2-5; 8 bases fit TRBD1. J was trimmed by 5 bases and V by 6 bases; bases with no gene match: 5. This CDR3 comprises 13 residues. CDR1 and CDR2 (germline): SGHTA, FQGNSA. The CDR3, as DNA: TGTGCCAGCAGACTAACAGGGGGGGAGACCCAGTACTTC. Protein product: CASRLTGGETQYF.

This chain uses TRBV29-1 with TRBJ2-1; maybe TRBD2 (5 bases). Trimming cost V 0 bases and J 0 bases, with 15 bases left between them. Germline-derived CDR1 and CDR2 are SQVTM and ANQGSEA. The CDR3 extends over 17 amino acids. CDR3: CSVEEVGSGSSYNEQFF. The CDR3 DNA is TGCAGCGTTGAAGAGGTCGGCAGCGGAAGCTCCTACAATGAGCAGTTCTTC.